Following are 25 T cell receptor beta chains from one sample sequenced in a study of shared clonotypes between healthy human individuals. Produced via immunoSEQ multiplex PCR; TCRdb's table is partial and in-frame only. Of about 600,000 clones in the sample, around 97% were seen once. The sample comprised naive CD4+ T cells sorted from blood. Subset of the sample: CD45RA+ positively selected. The receptors shown here come from a young woman in good health.

This chain joins TRBV11-2 and TRBJ2-1; D remains ambiguous. This CDR3 region has 13 residues. Germline CDR1 and CDR2: SGHAT and FQNNGV. Trimming took 2 bases from V and 10 from J, leaving 12 bases between them. The CDR3 region has the DNA TGTGCCAGCAGCTTAAGTCTACCGGAGGAGCAGTTCTTC. Translated, it gives CASSLSLPEEQFF. The full variable domain, completed using reference TRBV11-2 and TRBJ2-1, is EAGVAQSPRYKIIEKRQSVAFWCNPISGHATLYWYQQILGQGPKLLIQFQNNGVVDDSQLPKDRFSAERLKGVDSTLKIQPAKLEDSAVYLCASSLSLPEEQFFGPGTRLTVL.

This clone was seen once. The chain uses TRBV11-2 and TRBJ2-1, with 8 bases identical to TRBD2. The V and J ends lost 6 bases and 5 bases, in that order; junction bases with no gene match: 3. Germline CDR1 is SGHAT and CDR2 is FQNNGV. The CDR3 covers 13 residues. DNA for the CDR3: TGTGCCAGCAGTGGGCGGGGGGACAATGAGCAGTTCTTC. Translated, it gives CASSGRGDNEQFF.

This rearrangement joins TRBV2 to TRBJ1-4, with D perhaps matching TRBD1 (6 bases). V was trimmed by 2 bases and J by 2 bases, leaving 9 bases between them. The CDR3 spans 15 residues. The germline V gene has CDR1 SNHLY and CDR2 FYNNEI. The CDR3 DNA follows: TGTGCCAGCAGTGAAACAGGGCTCACTAATGAAAAACTGTTTTTT. This codes for CASSETGLTNEKLFF.

DNA for the CDR3: TGCAGCGTTGCCCCGAGGGGGGCCACTAAGCAGTTCTTC. It translates to CSVAPRGATKQFF. V usage is TRBV29-1 and J usage is TRBJ2-1; D tentatively fits TRBD1 or TRBD2 (6 bases each). V lost 4 bases to trimming and J lost 11 bases, with 18 bases between them. Germline values: CDR1 SQVTM, CDR2 ANQGSEA. The CDR3 runs to 13 residues.

This clone is a singleton in its sample. The CDR3 protein is CASSEADRNTEAFF. CDR3 bases: TGTGCCAGCAGTGAAGCGGACCGGAACACTGAAGCTTTCTTT. This sequence joins TRBV2 and TRBJ1-1; D call uncertain. Trimming cost V 0 bases and J 1 base, with 6 bases left between them. The CDR3 is 14 residues long. From germline, CDR1 is SNHLY and CDR2 FYNNEI.

This clone appeared once. This chain joins TRBV10-3 and TRBJ1-2; unclear D gene. This CDR3 is 13 amino acids long. Germline-derived CDR1 and CDR2 are ENHRY and SYGVKD. V shed 3 bases and J shed 8 bases, with 13 bases lying between them. CDR3 sequence reads: CAISEDLTLGYTF. DNA of the CDR3: TGTGCCATCAGTGAAGACCTTACGTTAGGCTACACCTTC.

V usage is TRBV28 and J usage is TRBJ2-1; D is undetermined. V was pared by 7 bases and J by 6 bases, with 13 bases between. The CDR3 is made up of 13 amino acids. Germline V lookup: CDR1 MDHEN, CDR2 SYDVKM. The CDR3: CASIPAASNEQFF. For the CDR3, the DNA is TGTGCCAGCATCCCCGCGGCCTCCAATGAGCAGTTCTTC.

The chain recombines TRBV7-9 with TRBJ1-3; no clear D. The CDR3 runs 17 residues. V shed 5 bases and J shed 3 bases, with 20 bases lying between them. CDR1 and CDR2 (germline): SEHNR, FQNEAQ (reference sequence). The CDR3 DNA reads as TGTGCCAGCAGCCAAAGATGGGCAGGCAGCTATGGAAACACCATATATTTT. Translation: CASSQRWAGSYGNTIYF.

The rearrangement uses TRBV7-9 and TRBJ1-2, with D perhaps TRBD1 (6 bases). The CDR3 has 16 residues. Germline V gene lookup returns CDR1 SEHNR and CDR2 FQNEAQ (reference sequence). V was clipped by 5 bases and J by 5 bases, with 21 bases between them. This CDR3 reads CASSNSGTRAGYGYTF. CDR3 in DNA: TGTGCCAGCAGCAATAGCGGGACACGAGCGGGTTATGGCTACACCTTC.

The chain recombines TRBV5-1 with TRBJ2-5, with D perhaps matching TRBD1 or TRBD2 (5 bases each). The last part of the DNA fits TRBJ2-7 better; the J call may be wrong. This CDR3 comprises 15 residues. From germline, CDR1 is SGHRS and CDR2 YFSETQ. CDR3 sequence reads: CASSLEGPGTYEQYF. CDR3 nucleotide sequence: TGCGCCAGCAGCTTGGAGGGACCAGGAACCTACGAGCAGTACTTC.

The V gene is TRBV18, the J gene TRBJ1-1; possibly TRBD1 for D (5 bases). Germline CDR1 KGHSH, CDR2 LQKENI. V gave up 6 bases and J gave up 4 bases, with 18 bases separating them. This CDR3 has 15 residues. The CDR3 nucleotides are TGTGCCAGCTCCCCATCTTGGGCTGGGGGCACTGAAGCTTTCTTT. Its translation: CASSPSWAGGTEAFF. The full variable domain, rest sourced from reference TRBV18 and TRBJ1-1, is NAGVMQNPRHLVRRRGQEARLRCSPMKGHSHVYWYRQLPEEGLKFMVYLQKENIIDESGMPKERFSAEFPKEGPSILRIQQVVRGDSAAYFCASSPSWAGGTEAFFGQGTRLTVV.

The J gene is TRBJ2-7, the V gene TRBV15; D remains unclear. Germline loops: CDR1 LNHNV, CDR2 YYDKDF (reference sequence). The ends were cut back, 1 base at V and 1 base at J, with 8 bases in the middle. The CDR3 covers 14 residues. The CDR3 loop reads CATSRGAGSYEQYF. DNA for the CDR3: TGTGCCACCAGCAGAGGGGCAGGTTCCTACGAGCAGTACTTC.

This clone was seen more than once but under ten times. The rearrangement joins TRBV4-1 to TRBJ1-5; D unresolved. CDR3 size: 14 residues. CDR1 is MGHRA and CDR2 is YSYEKL in the germline V gene. V lost 1 base to trimming and J lost 6 bases, with 10 bases between them. CDR3 nucleotide sequence: TGCGCCAGCAGCCAAGGTTTGGGGTTTCAGCCCCAGCATTTT. Amino acid sequence: CASSQGLGFQPQHF.

The chain has TRBV5-1 and TRBJ2-1; TRBD2 aligns across 7 bases. With V trimmed by 0 bases and J by 7 bases, 7 bases remained unmatched. The CDR3 consists of 15 residues. The V gene's germline CDR1 is SGHRS and CDR2 YFSETQ. This CDR3 is CASSLGSGGKNEQFF. CDR3 nucleotide sequence: TGCGCCAGCAGCTTGGGCTCGGGAGGCAAGAATGAGCAGTTCTTC. The full variable domain, in which reference TRBV5-1 and TRBJ2-1 provide the parts outside the CDR3, is KAGVTQTPRYLIKTRGQQVTLSCSPISGHRSVSWYQQTPGQGLQFLFEYFSETQRNKGNFPGRFSGRQFSNSRSEMNVSTLELGDSALYLCASSLGSGGKNEQFFGPGTRLTVL.

V and J are TRBV6-1 and TRBJ1-5; D gene uncertain. The V end lost 2 bases, the J end lost 3 bases, and 11 bases lay between the germline ends. From germline, CDR1 is MNHNS and CDR2 SASEGT. The CDR3 loop spans 15 amino acids. CDR3 DNA sequence: TGTGCCAGCAGTGAATATACCGGGAACAATCAGCCCCAGCATTTT. Encoded protein: CASSEYTGNNQPQHF.

The V gene is TRBV7-7, the J gene TRBJ2-1; TRBD1 matches 9 bases. CDR1 and CDR2 (germline): SSHAT, FNYEAQ (reference sequence). After removal of 8 bases from V and 9 bases from J, the junction contained 5 bases not matched to a gene. The CDR3 extends over 12 amino acids. CDR3 sequence reads: CASGTGGLEQFF. The CDR3, as DNA: TGTGCCAGCGGAACAGGGGGCCTTGAGCAGTTCTTC.

This chain's CDR3 is CASSESGPVETQYF. The CDR3 DNA reads TGCGCCAGCAGTGAGTCGGGGCCAGTAGAGACCCAGTACTTC. This chain joins TRBV10-1 and TRBJ2-5; D is possibly TRBD1 (5 bases). Germline V CDR1 and CDR2: WNHNN, SYGVQD (reference sequence). This CDR3 comprises 14 residues. V was trimmed by 0 bases and J by 4 bases, leaving 9 bases between them.

The V call is TRBV30, the J call TRBJ1-4; no reliable D call. This CDR3 is built from 11 residues. V dropped 0 bases and J dropped 8 bases, with 4 bases sitting between them. Germline assignment: CDR1 GTSNPN and CDR2 SVGIG (reference sequence). This chain's CDR3 is CAWSVREKLFF. The CDR3 DNA reads as TGTGCCTGGAGTGTCCGGGAAAAACTGTTTTTT.

The chain links TRBV19 to TRBJ1-2; D unclear. This CDR3 region has 14 residues. The V end lost 5 bases, the J end lost 7 bases, and 17 bases lay between the germline ends. The V gene's germline CDR1 is LNHDA and CDR2 SQIVND (reference sequence). The CDR3 sequence: CASSASVGEGGYTF. As DNA, the CDR3 is TGTGCCAGTAGTGCCTCCGTGGGCGAAGGTGGCTACACCTTC.

This chain joins TRBV19 and TRBJ2-7; D is uncertain. Trimming pared 5 bases from V and 3 bases from J, leaving 17 bases between. This CDR3 comprises 15 residues. Germline V CDR1 and CDR2: LNHDA, SQIVND (reference sequence). The CDR3 DNA is TGTGCCAGTAGTTTTCTCCAGAGTGGCGGCTACGAGCAGTACTTC. Protein sequence: CASSFLQSGGYEQYF.

This chain joins TRBV6-5 and TRBJ1-3, with D possibly TRBD1 on 6 matching bases. Germline V gene sequence: CDR1 MNHEY, CDR2 SVGAGI. Trimming removed 6 bases from V and 3 bases from J, with 12 bases in between. CDR3 length equals 14 residues. CDR3 sequence (DNA): TGTGCCAGCAGACCCACAGGGATTGGAAACACCATATATTTT. Translated, it gives CASRPTGIGNTIYF.

This clone has just one count. The chain uses TRBV5-4 and TRBJ2-5; the D gene is possibly TRBD2 (6 bases). V was trimmed by 4 bases and J by 7 bases, leaving 17 bases between them. This CDR3 has 14 amino acids. CDR1 is SGHNT and CDR2 is YYREEE in the germline V gene (reference sequence). CDR3 DNA: TGTGCCAGCAGCCGCGGGGCCTTTGAGGGGACCCAGTACTTC. It translates to CASSRGAFEGTQYF.

V and J are TRBV27 and TRBJ2-1; TRBD2 matches 10 bases. Germline V gene lookup returns CDR1 MNHEY and CDR2 SMNVEV (reference sequence). The CDR3 has 17 amino acids. Germline trimming cut 7 bases from V and 6 bases from J; bases unmatched to any gene: 15. The chain's CDR3 is CASTLGEREGRGNEQFF. The CDR3 nucleotides are TGTGCCAGCACTCTCGGGGAGCGGGAGGGCCGGGGCAATGAGCAGTTCTTC.

The CDR3 DNA sequence: TGTGCCAGCAGCTCCCGGTTGGGGAACACCGGGGAGCTGTTTTTT. Translating gives CASSSRLGNTGELFF. The chain recombines TRBV11-2 with TRBJ2-2; no firm D call. The V and J ends lost 4 bases and 1 base respectively, with 10 bases between them. The length of the CDR3 is 15 residues. CDR1 and CDR2 from the germline V gene are SGHAT and FQNNGV. Filled out from reference TRBV11-2 and TRBJ2-2, the complete variable domain reads EAGVAQSPRYKIIEKRQSVAFWCNPISGHATLYWYQQILGQGPKLLIQFQNNGVVDDSQLPKDRFSAERLKGVDSTLKIQPAKLEDSAVYLCASSSRLGNTGELFFGEGSRLTVL.

This clone appeared a single time. The V and J genes are TRBV27 and TRBJ2-3; D may be TRBD2 (6 bases). V was trimmed by 6 bases and J by 5 bases, leaving 15 bases between them. Germline CDR1 and CDR2: MNHEY and SMNVEV (reference sequence). The CDR3 runs to 14 residues. The CDR3 nucleotides are TGTGCCAGCAGGCAACGACTAGGACTAGATACGCAGTATTTT. Its protein is CASRQRLGLDTQYF.